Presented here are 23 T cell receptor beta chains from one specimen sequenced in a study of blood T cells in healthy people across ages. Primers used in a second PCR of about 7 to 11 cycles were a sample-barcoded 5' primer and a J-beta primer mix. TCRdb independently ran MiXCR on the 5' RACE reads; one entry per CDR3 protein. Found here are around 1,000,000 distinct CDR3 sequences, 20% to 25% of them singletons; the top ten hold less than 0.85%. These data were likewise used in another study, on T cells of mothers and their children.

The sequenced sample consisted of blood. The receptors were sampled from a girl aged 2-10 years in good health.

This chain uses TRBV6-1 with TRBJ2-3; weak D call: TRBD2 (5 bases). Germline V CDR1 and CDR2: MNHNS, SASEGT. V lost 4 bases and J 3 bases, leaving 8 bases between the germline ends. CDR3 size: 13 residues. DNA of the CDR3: TGTGCCAGCAGTGTTCCGGGAACAGATACGCAGTATTTT. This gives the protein CASSVPGTDTQYF.

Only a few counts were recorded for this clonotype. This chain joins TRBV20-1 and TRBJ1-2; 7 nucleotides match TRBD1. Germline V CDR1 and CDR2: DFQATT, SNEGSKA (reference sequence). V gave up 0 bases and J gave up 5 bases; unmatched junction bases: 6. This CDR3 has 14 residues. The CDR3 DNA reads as TGCAGTGCTAGAGATTGGGACAGTTCTTATGGCTACACCTTC. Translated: CSARDWDSSYGYTF.

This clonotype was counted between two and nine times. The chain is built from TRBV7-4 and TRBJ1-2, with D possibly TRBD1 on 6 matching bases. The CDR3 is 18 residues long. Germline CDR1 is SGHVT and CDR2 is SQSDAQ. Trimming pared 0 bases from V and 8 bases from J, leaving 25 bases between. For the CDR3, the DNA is TGTGCCAGCAGCTTAGCATGGTATTTGCAGGGGCAAAAGTGCGGCTACACCTTC. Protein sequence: CASSLAWYLQGQKCGYTF.

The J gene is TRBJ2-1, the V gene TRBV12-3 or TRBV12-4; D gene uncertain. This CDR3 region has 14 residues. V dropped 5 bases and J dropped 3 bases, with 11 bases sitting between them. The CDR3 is CASSREQLYNEQFF. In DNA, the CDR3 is TGTGCCAGCAGTAGGGAACAGCTCTACAATGAGCAGTTCTTC.

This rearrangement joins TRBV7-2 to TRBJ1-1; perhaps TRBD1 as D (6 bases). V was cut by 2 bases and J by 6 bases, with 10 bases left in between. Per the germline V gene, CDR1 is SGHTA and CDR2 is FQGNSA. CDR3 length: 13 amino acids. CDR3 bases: TGTGCCAGCAGCTTATTCGGGGGCGCTGAAGCTTTCTTT. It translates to CASSLFGGAEAFF.

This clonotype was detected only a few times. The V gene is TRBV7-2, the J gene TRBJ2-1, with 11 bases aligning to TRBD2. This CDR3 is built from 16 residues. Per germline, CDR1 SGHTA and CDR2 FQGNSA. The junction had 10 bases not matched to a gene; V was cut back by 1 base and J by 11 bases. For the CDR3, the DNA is TGTGCCAGCAGCTTAGTCCTAGCGGGGGGTGAAATTAAGCAGTTCTTC. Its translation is CASSLVLAGGEIKQFF.

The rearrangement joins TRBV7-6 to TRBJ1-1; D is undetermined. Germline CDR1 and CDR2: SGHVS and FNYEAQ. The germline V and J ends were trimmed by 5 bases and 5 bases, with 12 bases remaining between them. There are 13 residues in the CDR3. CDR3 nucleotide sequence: TGTGCCAGCAGCCGTAAGTCGGGGACTGAAGCTTTCTTT. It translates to CASSRKSGTEAFF.

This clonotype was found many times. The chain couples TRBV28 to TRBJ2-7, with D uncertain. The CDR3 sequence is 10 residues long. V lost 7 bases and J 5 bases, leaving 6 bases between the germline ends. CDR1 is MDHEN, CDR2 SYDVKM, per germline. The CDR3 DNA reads TGTGCCAGCAAATTAAACGAGCAGTACTTC. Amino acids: CASKLNEQYF.

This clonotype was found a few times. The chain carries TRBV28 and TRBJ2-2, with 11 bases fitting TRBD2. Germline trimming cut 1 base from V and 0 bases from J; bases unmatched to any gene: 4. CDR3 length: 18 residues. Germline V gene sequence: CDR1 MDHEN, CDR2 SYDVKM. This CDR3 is CASSLSSGLAANTGELFF. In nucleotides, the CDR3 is TGTGCCAGCAGTTTATCGTCGGGACTAGCGGCGAACACCGGGGAGCTGTTTTTT.

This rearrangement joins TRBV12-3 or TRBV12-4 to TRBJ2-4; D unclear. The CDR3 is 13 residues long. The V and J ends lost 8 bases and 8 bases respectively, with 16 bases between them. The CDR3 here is CASAMNSRDIQYF. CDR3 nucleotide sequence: TGTGCCAGCGCTATGAACAGTCGGGACATTCAGTACTTC.

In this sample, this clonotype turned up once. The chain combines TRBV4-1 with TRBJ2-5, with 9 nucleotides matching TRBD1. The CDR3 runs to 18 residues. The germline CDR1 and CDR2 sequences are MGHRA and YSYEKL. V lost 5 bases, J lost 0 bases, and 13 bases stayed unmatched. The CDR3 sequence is CASSFRIRGQGDQETQYF. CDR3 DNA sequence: TGCGCCAGCAGCTTTCGAATAAGGGGACAGGGAGACCAAGAGACCCAGTACTTC.

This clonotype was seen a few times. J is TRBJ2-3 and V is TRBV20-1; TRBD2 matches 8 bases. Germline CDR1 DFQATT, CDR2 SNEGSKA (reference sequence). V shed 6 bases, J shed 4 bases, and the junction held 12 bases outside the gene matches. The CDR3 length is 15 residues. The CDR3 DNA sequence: TGCAGTGCCGCTTTTAGCGGGGCTAGCGCAGATACGCAGTATTTT. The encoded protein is CSAAFSGASADTQYF.

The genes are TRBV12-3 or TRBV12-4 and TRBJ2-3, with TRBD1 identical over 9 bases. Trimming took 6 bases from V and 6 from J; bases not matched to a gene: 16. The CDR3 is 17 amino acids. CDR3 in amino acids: CASRTLTGTGSLDTQYF. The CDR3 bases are TGTGCCAGCAGAACTTTAACCGGGACAGGGTCGTTGGATACGCAGTATTTT.

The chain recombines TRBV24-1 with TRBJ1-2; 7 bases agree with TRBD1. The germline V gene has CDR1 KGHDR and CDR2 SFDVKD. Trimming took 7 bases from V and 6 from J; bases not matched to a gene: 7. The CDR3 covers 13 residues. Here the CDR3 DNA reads TGTGCCACCAGCGTGACAGGGTCGGATGGCTACACCTTC. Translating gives CATSVTGSDGYTF.

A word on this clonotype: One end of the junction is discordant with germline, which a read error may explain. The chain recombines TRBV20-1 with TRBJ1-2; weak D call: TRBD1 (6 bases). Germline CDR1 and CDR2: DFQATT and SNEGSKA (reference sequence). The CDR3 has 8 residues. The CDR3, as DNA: TGCAGTGCTAACTACAGGGTGTTC. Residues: CSANYRVF.

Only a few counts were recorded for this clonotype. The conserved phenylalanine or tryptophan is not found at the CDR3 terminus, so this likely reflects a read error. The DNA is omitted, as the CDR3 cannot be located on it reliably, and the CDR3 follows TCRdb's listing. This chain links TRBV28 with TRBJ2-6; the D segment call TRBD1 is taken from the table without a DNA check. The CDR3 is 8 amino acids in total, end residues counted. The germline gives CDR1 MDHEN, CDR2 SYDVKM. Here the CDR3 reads CASSKTGV.

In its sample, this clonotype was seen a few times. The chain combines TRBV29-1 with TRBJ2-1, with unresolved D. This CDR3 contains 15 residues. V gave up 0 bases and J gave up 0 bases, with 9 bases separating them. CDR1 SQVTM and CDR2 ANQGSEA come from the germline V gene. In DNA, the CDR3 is TGCAGCGTTGAAGATGACAAGAGCTCCTACAATGAGCAGTTCTTC. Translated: CSVEDDKSSYNEQFF.

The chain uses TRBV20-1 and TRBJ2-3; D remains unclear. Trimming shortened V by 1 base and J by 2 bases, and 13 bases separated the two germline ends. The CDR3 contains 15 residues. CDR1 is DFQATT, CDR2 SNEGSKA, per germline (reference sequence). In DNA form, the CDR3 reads TGCAGTGCTAGAGCCATGGTTATGTACACAGATACGCAGTATTTT. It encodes CSARAMVMYTDTQYF.

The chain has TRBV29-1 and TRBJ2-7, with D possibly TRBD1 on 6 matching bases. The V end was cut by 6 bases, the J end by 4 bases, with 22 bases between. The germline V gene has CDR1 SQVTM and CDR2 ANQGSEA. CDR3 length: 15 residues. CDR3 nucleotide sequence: TGCAGCGTCCTGGGGGCTACACCTGACATTTACGAGCAGTACTTC. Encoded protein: CSVLGATPDIYEQYF.

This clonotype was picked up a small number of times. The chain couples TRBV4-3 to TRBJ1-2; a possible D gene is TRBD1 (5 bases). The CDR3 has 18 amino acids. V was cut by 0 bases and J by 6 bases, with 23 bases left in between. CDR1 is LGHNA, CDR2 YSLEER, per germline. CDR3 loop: CASSQEVWGVGEGHGYTF. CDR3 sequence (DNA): TGCGCCAGCAGCCAAGAGGTCTGGGGAGTAGGGGAGGGCCATGGCTACACCTTC.

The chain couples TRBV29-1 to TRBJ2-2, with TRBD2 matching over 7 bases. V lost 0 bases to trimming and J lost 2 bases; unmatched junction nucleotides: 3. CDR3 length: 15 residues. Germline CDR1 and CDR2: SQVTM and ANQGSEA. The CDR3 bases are TGCAGCGTTGAAGATCGGGAGGATAACACCGGGGAGCTGTTTTTT. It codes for CSVEDREDNTGELFF.

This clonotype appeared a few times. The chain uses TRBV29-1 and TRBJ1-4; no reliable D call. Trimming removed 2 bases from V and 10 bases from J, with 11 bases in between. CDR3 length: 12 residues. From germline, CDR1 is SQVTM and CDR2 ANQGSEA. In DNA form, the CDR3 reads TGCAGCGTTGAAACCTACGAGGGAAAACTGTTTTTT. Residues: CSVETYEGKLFF.

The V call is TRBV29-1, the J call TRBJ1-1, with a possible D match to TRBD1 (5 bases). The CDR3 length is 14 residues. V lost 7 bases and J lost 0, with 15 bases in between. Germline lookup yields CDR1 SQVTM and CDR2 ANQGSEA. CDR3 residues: CSAHRDGMNTEAFF. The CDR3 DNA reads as TGCAGCGCTCACCGGGACGGAATGAACACTGAAGCTTTCTTT.